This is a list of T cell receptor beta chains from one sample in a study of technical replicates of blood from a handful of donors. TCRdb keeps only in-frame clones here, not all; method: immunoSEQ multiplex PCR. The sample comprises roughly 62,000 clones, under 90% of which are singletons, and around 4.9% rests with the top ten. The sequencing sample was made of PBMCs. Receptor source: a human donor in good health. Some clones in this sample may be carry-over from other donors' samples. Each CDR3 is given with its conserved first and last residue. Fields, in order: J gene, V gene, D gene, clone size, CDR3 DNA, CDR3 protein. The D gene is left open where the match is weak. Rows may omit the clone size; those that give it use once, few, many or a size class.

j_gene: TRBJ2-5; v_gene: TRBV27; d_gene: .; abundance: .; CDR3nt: TGTGCCAGCAGTCCCCGGCGGGGGCCGGAGACCCAGTACTTC; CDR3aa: CASSPRRGPETQYF
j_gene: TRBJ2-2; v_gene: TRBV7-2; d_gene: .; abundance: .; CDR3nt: TGTGCCAGCAGCCCCGCGGGGAACCGGGGGGAGCTGTTTTTT; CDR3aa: CASSPAGNRGELFF
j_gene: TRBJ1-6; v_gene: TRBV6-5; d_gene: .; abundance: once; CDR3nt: TGTGCCAGCAATTGGGGAGGGGTAAAAAATTCACCCCTCCACTTT; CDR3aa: CASNWGGVKNSPLHF
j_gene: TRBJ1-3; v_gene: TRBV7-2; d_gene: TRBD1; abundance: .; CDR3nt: TGTGCCAGCAGCTTGGACAGGGGGCCTGGAAACACCATATATTTT; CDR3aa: CASSLDRGPGNTIYF
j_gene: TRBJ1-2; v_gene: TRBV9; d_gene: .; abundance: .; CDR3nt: TGTGCCAGCAGCCCCCGACAGAACTATGGCTACACCTTC; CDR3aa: CASSPRQNYGYTF
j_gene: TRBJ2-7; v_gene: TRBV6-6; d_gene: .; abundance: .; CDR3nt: TGTGCCAGCAGTTACTCGGGGCAGGGGTCCTACGAGCAGTACTTC; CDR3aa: CASSYSGQGSYEQYF
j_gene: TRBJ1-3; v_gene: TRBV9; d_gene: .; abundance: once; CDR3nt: TGTGCCAGCAGCTCCCAACAGGGATCTGGAAACACCATATATTTT; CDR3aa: CASSSQQGSGNTIYF
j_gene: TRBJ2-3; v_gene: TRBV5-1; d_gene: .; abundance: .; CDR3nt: TGCGCCAGCAGCTTGGGGCCTGGCGGTAGCACAGATACGCAGTATTTT; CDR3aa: CASSLGPGGSTDTQYF
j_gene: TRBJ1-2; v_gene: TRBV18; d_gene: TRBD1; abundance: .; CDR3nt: TGTGCCAGCTCATTAGGGACAGGTACTAACTATGGCTACACCTTC; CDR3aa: CASSLGTGTNYGYTF
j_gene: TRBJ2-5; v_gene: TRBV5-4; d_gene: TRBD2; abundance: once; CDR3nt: TGTGCCAGCAGCTCCCTGACTAGCGGCCGGGAGACCCAGTACTTC; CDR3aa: CASSSLTSGRETQYF
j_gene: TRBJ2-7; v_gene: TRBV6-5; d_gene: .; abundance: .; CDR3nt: TGTGCCAGCAGTTACTCCAGGCTAACCGGATCTGAGCAGTACTTC; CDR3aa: CASSYSRLTGSEQYF
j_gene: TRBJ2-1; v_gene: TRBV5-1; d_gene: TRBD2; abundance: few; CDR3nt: TGCGCCAGCAGCTTCACGGGGGGCTACAATGAGCAGTTCTTC; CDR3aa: CASSFTGGYNEQFF
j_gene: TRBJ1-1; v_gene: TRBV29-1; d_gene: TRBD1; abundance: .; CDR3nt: TGCAGCGTTTTGACAGGGTCGGACACTGAAGCTTTCTTT; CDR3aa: CSVLTGSDTEAFF
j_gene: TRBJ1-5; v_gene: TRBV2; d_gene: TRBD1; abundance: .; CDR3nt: TGTGCCAGCACCAACAGGGGTGGGAGCAATCAGCCCCAGCATTTT; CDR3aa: CASTNRGGSNQPQHF
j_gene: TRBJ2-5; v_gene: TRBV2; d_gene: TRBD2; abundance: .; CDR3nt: TGTGCCAGCAGTGACTGGACTAGCAAAGAGACCCAGTACTTC; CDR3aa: CASSDWTSKETQYF
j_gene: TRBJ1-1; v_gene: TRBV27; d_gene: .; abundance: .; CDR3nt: TGTGCCAGCAGTTTATCGATAACGGGGGGCACTGAAGCTTTCTTT; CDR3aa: CASSLSITGGTEAFF
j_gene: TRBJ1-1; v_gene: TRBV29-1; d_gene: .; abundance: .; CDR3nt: TGCAGCGCCCACGGTGGGAACACTGAAGCTTTCTTT; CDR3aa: CSAHGGNTEAFF
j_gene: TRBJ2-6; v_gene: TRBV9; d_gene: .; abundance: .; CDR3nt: TGTGCCAGCAGCGTAGTGGGCCCCGGGGCCAACGTCCTGACTTTC; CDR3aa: CASSVVGPGANVLTF
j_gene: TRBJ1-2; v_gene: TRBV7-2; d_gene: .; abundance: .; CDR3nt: TGTGCCAGCAGCTTATTGCCGGAGGTTGGTAGCTACACCTTC; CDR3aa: CASSLLPEVGSYTF
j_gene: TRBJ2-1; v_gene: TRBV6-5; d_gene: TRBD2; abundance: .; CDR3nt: TGTGCCAGCAGCGCTACTAGCGGAACCTACAATGAGCAGTTCTTC; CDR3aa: CASSATSGTYNEQFF
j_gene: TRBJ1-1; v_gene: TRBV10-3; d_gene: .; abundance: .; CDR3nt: TGTGCCATCAGTGAGTCGGCAGGTACTGAAGCTTTCTTT; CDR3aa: CAISESAGTEAFF
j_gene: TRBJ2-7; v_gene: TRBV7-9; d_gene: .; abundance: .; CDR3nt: TGTGCCAGCAGCTTAGCCCAGGGCTACGAGCAGTACTTC; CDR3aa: CASSLAQGYEQYF
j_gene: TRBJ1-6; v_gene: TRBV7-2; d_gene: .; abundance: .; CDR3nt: TGTGCCAGCAGCTTAGAACGGAGCCATAATTCACCCCTCCACTTT; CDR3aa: CASSLERSHNSPLHF
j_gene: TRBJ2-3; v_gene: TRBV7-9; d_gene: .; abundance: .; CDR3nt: TGTGCCAGCAGCTTAGAACTAGCAGTAAACACAGATACGCAGTATTTT; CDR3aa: CASSLELAVNTDTQYF
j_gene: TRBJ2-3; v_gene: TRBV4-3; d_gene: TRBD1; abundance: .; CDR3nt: TGCGCCAGCAGCCGACAACCCGCGGACAGGGGAGTTACAGATACGCAGTATTTT; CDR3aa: CASSRQPADRGVTDTQYF
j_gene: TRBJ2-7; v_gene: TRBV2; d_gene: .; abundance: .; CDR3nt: TGTGCCAGCAGTGAGGGCAGCTTCAGCGAGCAGTACTTC; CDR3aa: CASSEGSFSEQYF
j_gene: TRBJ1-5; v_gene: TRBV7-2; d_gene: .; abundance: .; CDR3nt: TGTGCCAGCAGCTTCAATAATCAGCCCCAGCATTTT; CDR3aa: CASSFNNQPQHF
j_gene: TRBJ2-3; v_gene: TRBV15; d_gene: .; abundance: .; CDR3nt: TGTGCCACCAGCAGAGACGGCGGGACGACAGATACGCAGTATTTT; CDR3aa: CATSRDGGTTDTQYF
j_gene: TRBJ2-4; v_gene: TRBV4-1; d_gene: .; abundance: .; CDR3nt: TGCGCCAGCAGAGGAGTTACAGCCAAAAACATTCAGTACTTC; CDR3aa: CASRGVTAKNIQYF
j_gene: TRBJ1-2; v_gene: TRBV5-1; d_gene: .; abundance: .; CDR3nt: TGCGCCAGCAGCTTGGATACAGACTATGGCTACACCTTC; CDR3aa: CASSLDTDYGYTF
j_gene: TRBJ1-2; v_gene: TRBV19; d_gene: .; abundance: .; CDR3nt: TGTGCCAGTAGTATCCGCTTTCCGCGGAGCTATGGCTACACCTTC; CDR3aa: CASSIRFPRSYGYTF
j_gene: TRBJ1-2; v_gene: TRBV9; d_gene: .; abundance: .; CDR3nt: TGTGCCAGCACCCGAACCGGCACGACTCATGGCTACACCTTC; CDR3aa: CASTRTGTTHGYTF
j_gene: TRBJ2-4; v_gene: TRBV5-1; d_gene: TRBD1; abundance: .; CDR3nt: TGCGCCAGCAGCTCGGACGGACAGGGCGGTTTAAACATTCAGTACTTC; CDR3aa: CASSSDGQGGLNIQYF
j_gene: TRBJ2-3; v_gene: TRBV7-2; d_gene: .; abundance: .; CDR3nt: TGTGCCAGCAGCTTACAGATCACCGGGACTGGCACAGATACGCAGTATTTT; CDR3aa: CASSLQITGTGTDTQYF
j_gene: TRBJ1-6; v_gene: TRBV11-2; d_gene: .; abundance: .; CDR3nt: TGTGCCAGCAGCCTAGGAGCCACGGGTGATAATTCACCCCTCCACTTT; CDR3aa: CASSLGATGDNSPLHF
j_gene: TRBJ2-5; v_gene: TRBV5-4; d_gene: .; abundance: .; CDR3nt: TGTGCCAGCAGCTCAAGACTGGGGGGGGCGCAAGTGAAAGAGACCCAGTACTTC; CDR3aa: CASSSRLGGAQVKETQYF
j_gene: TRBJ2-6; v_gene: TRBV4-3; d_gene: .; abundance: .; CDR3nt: TGCGCCAGCAGCCCAGGCTCTGGGGCCAACGTCCTGACTTTC; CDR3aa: CASSPGSGANVLTF
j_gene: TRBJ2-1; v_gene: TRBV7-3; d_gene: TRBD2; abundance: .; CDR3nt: TGTGCCAGCAGCTTAACCCCCAGCGGGGGGCACTCCTACAATGAGCAGTTCTTC; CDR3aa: CASSLTPSGGHSYNEQFF
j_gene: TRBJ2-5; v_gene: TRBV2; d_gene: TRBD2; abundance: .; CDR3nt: TGTGCCAGCCTCTCCTTCTCCGGGACTAAGGGGGAGACCCAGTACTTC; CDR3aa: CASLSFSGTKGETQYF
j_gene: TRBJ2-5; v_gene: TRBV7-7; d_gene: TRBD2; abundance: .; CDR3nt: TGTGCCAGCAGCGGCGGGGGGGCAAACCGAGAGACCCAGTACTTC; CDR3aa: CASSGGGANRETQYF
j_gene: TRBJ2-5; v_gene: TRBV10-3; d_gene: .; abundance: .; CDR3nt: TGTGCCATAGCGCCAAACCAAGAGACCCAGTACTTC; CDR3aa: CAIAPNQETQYF
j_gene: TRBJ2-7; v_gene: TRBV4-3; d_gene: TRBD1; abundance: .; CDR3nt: TGCGCCAGCAGCCGACAACAGGGGTACGAGCAGTACTTC; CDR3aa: CASSRQQGYEQYF
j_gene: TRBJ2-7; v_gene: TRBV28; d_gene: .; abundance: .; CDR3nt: TGTGCCAGCACCCGCGGACAGTCCTACGAGCAGTACTTC; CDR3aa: CASTRGQSYEQYF
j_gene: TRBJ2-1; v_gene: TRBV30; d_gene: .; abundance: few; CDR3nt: TGTGCCTGGAGTGTAACGGTTGTCAATGAGCAGTTCTTC; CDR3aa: CAWSVTVVNEQFF
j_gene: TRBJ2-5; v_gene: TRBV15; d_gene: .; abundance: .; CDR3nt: TGTGCCACCAGCAGAGGCGACAGACAAGAGACCCAGTACTTC; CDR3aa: CATSRGDRQETQYF
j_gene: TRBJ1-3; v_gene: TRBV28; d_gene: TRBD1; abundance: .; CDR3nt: TGTGCCAGCAGTCCCCGGGGCAGGGGGCGAGGAGGGAACACCATATATTTT; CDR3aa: CASSPRGRGRGGNTIYF
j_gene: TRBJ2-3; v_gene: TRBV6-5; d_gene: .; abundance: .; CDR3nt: TGTGCCAGCAGTTATGGGACACGGGACACAGATACGCAGTATTTT; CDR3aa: CASSYGTRDTDTQYF
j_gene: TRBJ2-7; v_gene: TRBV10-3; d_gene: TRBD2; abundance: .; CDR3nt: TGTGCCATCAGTGAGTCGAGGGGACTAGCGGATACCTACGAGCAGTACTTC; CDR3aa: CAISESRGLADTYEQYF
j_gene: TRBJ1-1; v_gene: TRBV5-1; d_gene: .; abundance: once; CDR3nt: TGCGCCAGCAGCTTCAGGGGCCAAGGACTTGAAGCTTTCTTT; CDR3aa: CASSFRGQGLEAFF
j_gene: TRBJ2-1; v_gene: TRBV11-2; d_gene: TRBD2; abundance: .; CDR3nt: TGTGCCAGCAGCTCCCCTTCTGGGGGGGGCTACAATGAGCAGTTCTTC; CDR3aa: CASSSPSGGGYNEQFF
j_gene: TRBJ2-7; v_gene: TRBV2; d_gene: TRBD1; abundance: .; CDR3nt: TGTGCCAGCAGTGAAGCGGGGACAGCTTCGTCGGAGCAGTACTTC; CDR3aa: CASSEAGTASSEQYF
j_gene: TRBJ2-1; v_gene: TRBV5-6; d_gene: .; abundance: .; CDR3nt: TGTGCCAGCAGCTTATACAGGGATGGTCGGTTCTTC; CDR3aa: CASSLYRDGRFF